Listed below are T cell receptor beta chains from one sample, sequenced in a study of blood T cells in healthy people across ages. MiXCR was run by TCRdb on the 5' RACE reads, yielding one entry per CDR3 protein. The sample includes 780,000 or so distinct CDR3 sequences, approximately 55% of them seen just once. Sequenced input: blood. Receptors originate from a man older than 75 in good health. Both conserved end residues are part of each CDR3. Each record gives: CDR3 length, D gene, V gene, clone size, J gene, CDR3 protein, CDR3 DNA. D genes are given only for firm matches. Expanded clones get a size class; other rows say once, few or many, or leave the size out.

length: 16; D: .; V: TRBV20-1; size: .; J: TRBJ2-1; CDR3: CSARDGGRSSSNEQFF; DNA: TGCAGTGCTAGAGATGGCGGAAGGAGCTCCTCCAATGAGCAGTTCTTC
length: 15; D: TRBD1; V: TRBV7-7; size: .; J: TRBJ2-3; CDR3: CASSSGQGAPDTQYF; DNA: TGTGCTAGCAGCTCGGGACAGGGGGCGCCCGATACGCAGTATTTT
length: 11; D: .; V: TRBV20-1; size: .; J: TRBJ2-5; CDR3: CRARLGETQYF; DNA: TGCAGGGCTAGGTTGGGAGAGACCCAGTACTTC
length: 14; D: .; V: TRBV5-5; size: few; J: TRBJ2-7; CDR3: CASSLDPGVDEQYF; DNA: TGTGCCAGCAGCTTGGATCCGGGAGTCGACGAGCAGTACTTC
length: 13; D: .; V: TRBV6-5; size: once; J: TRBJ1-2; CDR3: CASTRQLNYGYTF; DNA: TGTGCCAGCACGCGACAGCTGAACTATGGCTACACCTTC
length: 12; D: .; V: TRBV7-9; size: few; J: TRBJ1-1; CDR3: CASTSERTEAFF; DNA: TGTGCCAGCACCTCCGAGCGGACTGAAGCTTTCTTT
length: 12; D: .; V: TRBV5-1; size: .; J: TRBJ2-7; CDR3: CASSLEFREQYF; DNA: TGCGCCAGCAGCTTGGAGTTTCGGGAGCAGTACTTC
length: 12; D: .; V: TRBV7-2; size: few; J: TRBJ2-1; CDR3: CASSPTGYEQFF; DNA: TGTGCCAGCAGCCCCACGGGATATGAGCAGTTCTTC
length: 11; D: .; V: TRBV7-9; size: .; J: TRBJ1-2; CDR3: CDSSKLDGYTF; DNA: TGTGACAGCAGCAAACTCGATGGCTACACCTTC
length: 11; D: .; V: TRBV20-1; size: .; J: TRBJ1-6; CDR3: CSASETGNLHF; DNA: TGCAGTGCTAGCGAAACAGGGAACCTCCACTTT
length: 13; D: .; V: TRBV6-1; size: .; J: TRBJ2-7; CDR3: CASRLTGLYEQYF; DNA: TGTGCCAGCAGGTTAACAGGCCTCTACGAGCAGTACTTC
length: 13; D: .; V: TRBV20-1; size: few; J: TRBJ2-7; CDR3: CSAPLGGTYEQYF; DNA: TGCAGTGCTCCGCTTGGCGGGACCTACGAGCAGTACTTC
length: 15; D: TRBD1; V: TRBV25-1; size: few; J: TRBJ2-7; CDR3: CASSGAGQGLHEQYF; DNA: TGTGCCAGCAGTGGCGCGGGACAGGGGCTCCACGAGCAGTACTTC
length: 16; D: TRBD2; V: TRBV6-6; size: .; J: TRBJ2-7; CDR3: CASSYRTSDNSYEQYF; DNA: TGTGCCAGCAGTTACCGGACTAGCGACAACTCCTACGAGCAGTACTTC
length: 14; D: .; V: TRBV12-3/TRBV12-4; size: few; J: TRBJ2-7; CDR3: CASSWGGQQYEQYF; DNA: TGTGCCAGCAGTTGGGGCGGGCAGCAGTACGAGCAGTACTTC
length: 16; D: .; V: TRBV5-5; size: few; J: TRBJ2-1; CDR3: CASSPHGDRIPLEQFF; DNA: TGTGCCAGCAGCCCCCACGGGGACCGGATCCCTTTAGAGCAGTTCTTC